A single sample gave rise to the 11 T cell receptor beta chains below, sequenced in a study of T-cell memory formation after mild COVID-19. Using its own MiXCR run on the 5' RACE reads, TCRdb lists one record per CDR3 protein. The repertoire holds hundreds of thousands of distinct CDR3 sequences, with around 20% as singletons. The sample taken for sequencing was PBMCs or a T cell subset sorted from them (not recorded which). Every receptor here comes from an adult woman who had mild COVID-19 (a few samples of this study predate the infection). Cell type and time point are not known.

This clonotype was detected ten times or more. The chain couples TRBV12-3 or TRBV12-4 to TRBJ1-2, with D possibly being TRBD1 (5 bases). Trimming took off 3 bases at V and 8 bases at J, with 7 bases between the two ends. The CDR3 consists of 11 residues. The CDR3 nucleotides read TGTGCCAGCAGTTTGGGGGTCGGCTACACCTTC. Translating gives CASSLGVGYTF.

In its sample, this clonotype was seen a few times. This chain joins TRBV7-9 and TRBJ2-4; no firm D call. The CDR3 length is 15 residues. The germline V gene has CDR1 SEHNR and CDR2 FQNEAQ (reference sequence). Trimming cost V 5 bases and J 5 bases, with 16 bases left between them. The CDR3 nucleotides read TGTGCCAGCAGCCACGGAAAGAGAGCAGAAAACATTCAGTACTTC. It encodes CASSHGKRAENIQYF.

V and J are TRBV6-2 or TRBV6-3 and TRBJ2-2; 10 nucleotides agree with TRBD2. V lost 7 bases, J lost 1 base, and 3 bases stayed unmatched. This CDR3 is built from 15 residues. CDR1 is MNHEY, CDR2 SVGEGT, per germline. The CDR3 nucleotides read TGTGCCAGCAAATTAGCGGGAGGGAACACCGGGGAGCTGTTTTTT. Protein: CASKLAGGNTGELFF.

This clonotype came up a few times. The rearrangement links TRBV9 to TRBJ2-3; D gene unclear. V gave up 6 bases and J gave up 3 bases, with 17 bases separating them. The CDR3 consists of 15 residues. CDR1 is SGDLS and CDR2 is YYNGEE in the germline V gene. The CDR3: CASNRGSLSTDTQYF. CDR3 coding DNA: TGTGCCAGCAACCGTGGTTCTCTCTCGACAGATACGCAGTATTTT.

The chain combines TRBV7-9 with TRBJ2-1; TRBD1 aligns across 8 bases. Germline V gene sequence: CDR1 SEHNR, CDR2 FQNEAQ (reference sequence). J gave up 5 bases and V 5 bases, and 8 bases lay outside the gene matches. CDR3 length: 15 amino acids. The CDR3 reads CASSLTGAADNEQFF. The DNA for the CDR3 is TGTGCCAGCAGCCTGACAGGGGCGGCGGACAATGAGCAGTTCTTC. The complete variable domain, with remaining parts taken from reference TRBV7-9 and TRBJ2-1, reads DTGVSQNPRHKITKRGQNVTFRCDPISEHNRLYWYRQTLGQGPEFLTYFQNEAQLEKSRLLSDRFSAERPKGSFSTLEIQRTEQGDSAMYLCASSLTGAADNEQFFGPGTRLTVL.

This clonotype was detected a few times. V usage is TRBV19 and J usage is TRBJ1-5; D uncertain. This CDR3 has 12 amino acids. V lost 5 bases to trimming and J lost 15 bases, with 17 bases between them. In germline, CDR1 is LNHDA, CDR2 SQIVND (reference sequence). CDR3 region: CASSSEPGVWHF. CDR3 DNA sequence: TGTGCCAGTAGTTCAGAACCCGGCGTATGGCATTTT.

This clonotype was seen a handful of times. The rearrangement joins TRBV5-1 to TRBJ2-1, with 10 nucleotides matching TRBD2. The J segment lost 6 bases and the V segment lost 0 bases, leaving 6 bases of the junction unmatched. Germline lookup yields CDR1 SGHRS and CDR2 YFSETQ. The CDR3 contains 16 residues. The CDR3 nucleotides read TGCGCCAGCAGCTTGGCAGTACTAGCGGGACTCAATGAGCAGTTCTTC. Translated: CASSLAVLAGLNEQFF.

This clonotype came up a few times. This chain joins TRBV12-3 or TRBV12-4 and TRBJ2-5; D is perhaps TRBD1 (5 bases). The CDR3 is made up of 14 amino acids. The V end was cut by 3 bases, the J end by 2 bases, with 10 bases between. The CDR3 DNA reads as TGTGCCAGCAGTTTTAGGCAGGGACAAGAGACCCAGTACTTC. Protein: CASSFRQGQETQYF.

J is TRBJ2-5 and V is TRBV24-1; maybe TRBD2 (6 bases). CDR3 size: 15 residues. CDR1 and CDR2 (germline): KGHDR, SFDVKD. Trimming stripped 4 bases from V and 4 bases from J, with 15 bases between. In DNA, the CDR3 is TGTGCCACCAGTGAGTCGGGGACTCCCGGAGAGACCCAGTACTTC. Translation gives CATSESGTPGETQYF.

This clonotype was detected a few times. The genes are TRBV5-6 and TRBJ2-1; 9 bases align to TRBD2. The junction had 12 bases not matched to a gene; V was cut back by 4 bases and J by 10 bases. The CDR3 is 15 amino acids. Germline V gene sequence: CDR1 SGHDT, CDR2 YYEEEE. In nucleotides, the CDR3 is TGTGCCAGCAGCACGCCGGGACTAGCACCGCAAGAGCAGTTCTTC. Its protein is CASSTPGLAPQEQFF.

This clonotype has a handful of counts. This chain links TRBV6-4 with TRBJ2-2, with unresolved D. Germline V gene data show CDR1 as MRHNA and CDR2 as SNTAGT. Trimming took off 3 bases at V and 1 base at J, with 9 bases between the two ends. CDR3 length: 15 residues. Here the CDR3 DNA reads TGTGCCAGCAGTGATGGCCAGCAGAACACCGGGGAGCTGTTTTTT. This gives the protein CASSDGQQNTGELFF.